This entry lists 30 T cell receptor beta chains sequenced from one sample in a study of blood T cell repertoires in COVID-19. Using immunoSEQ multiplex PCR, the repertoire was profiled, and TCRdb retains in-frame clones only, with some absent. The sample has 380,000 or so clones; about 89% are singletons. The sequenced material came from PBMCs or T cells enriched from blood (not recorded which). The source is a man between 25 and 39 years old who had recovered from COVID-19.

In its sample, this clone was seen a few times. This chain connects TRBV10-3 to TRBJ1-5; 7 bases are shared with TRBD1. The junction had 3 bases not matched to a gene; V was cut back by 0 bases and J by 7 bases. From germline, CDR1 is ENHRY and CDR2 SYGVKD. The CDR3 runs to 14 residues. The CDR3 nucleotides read TGTGCCATCAGTGAGTCGACAGGGAACCAGCCCCAGCATTTT. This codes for CAISESTGNQPQHF.

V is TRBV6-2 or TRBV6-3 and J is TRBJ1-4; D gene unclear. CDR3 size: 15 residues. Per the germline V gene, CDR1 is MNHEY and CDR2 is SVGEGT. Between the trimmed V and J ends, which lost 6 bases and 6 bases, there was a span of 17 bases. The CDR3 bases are TGTGCCAGCAGCGAAAGGAGGAGCTGGGATGAAAAACTGTTTTTT. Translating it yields CASSERRSWDEKLFF.

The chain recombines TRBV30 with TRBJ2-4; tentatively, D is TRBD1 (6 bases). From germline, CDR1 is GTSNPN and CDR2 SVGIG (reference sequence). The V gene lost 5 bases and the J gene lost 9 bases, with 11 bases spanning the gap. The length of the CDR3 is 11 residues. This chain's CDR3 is CAWETGGIQYF. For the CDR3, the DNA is TGTGCCTGGGAGACAGGAGGCATTCAGTACTTC.

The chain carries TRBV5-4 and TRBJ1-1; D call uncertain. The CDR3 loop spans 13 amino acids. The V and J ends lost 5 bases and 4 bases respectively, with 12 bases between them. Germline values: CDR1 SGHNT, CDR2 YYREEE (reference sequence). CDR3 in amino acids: CASRLDSTTEAFF. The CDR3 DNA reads TGTGCCAGCAGGCTGGACTCCACCACTGAAGCTTTCTTT.

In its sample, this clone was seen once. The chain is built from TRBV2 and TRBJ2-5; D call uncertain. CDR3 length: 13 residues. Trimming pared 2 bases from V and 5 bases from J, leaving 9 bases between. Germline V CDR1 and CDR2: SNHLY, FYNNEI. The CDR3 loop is CASSEWRQETQYF. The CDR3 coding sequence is TGTGCCAGCAGTGAATGGCGGCAGGAGACCCAGTACTTC.

CDR3 sequence reads: CASTQSSTGVGEQYF. The CDR3 DNA reads as TGTGCCAGCACTCAATCTAGCACAGGGGTGGGGGAGCAGTACTTC. The chain links TRBV27 to TRBJ2-7; TRBD1 matches at 7 bases. V shed 7 bases and J 7 bases; nucleotides not matched to a gene: 16. Germline V gives CDR1 MNHEY, CDR2 SMNVEV (reference sequence). The CDR3 runs to 15 residues.

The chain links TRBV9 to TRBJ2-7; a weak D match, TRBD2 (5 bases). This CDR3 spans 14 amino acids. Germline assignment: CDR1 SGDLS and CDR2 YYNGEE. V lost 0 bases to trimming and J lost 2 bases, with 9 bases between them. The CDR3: CASSVDIGAYEQYF. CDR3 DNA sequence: TGTGCCAGCAGCGTAGATATCGGGGCCTACGAGCAGTACTTC.

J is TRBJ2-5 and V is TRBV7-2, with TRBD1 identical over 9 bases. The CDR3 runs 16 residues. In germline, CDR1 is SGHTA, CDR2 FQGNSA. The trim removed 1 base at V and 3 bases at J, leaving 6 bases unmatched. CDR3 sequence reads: CASSLGAGQGEETQYF. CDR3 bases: TGTGCCAGCAGCTTAGGCGCGGGACAGGGCGAAGAGACCCAGTACTTC.

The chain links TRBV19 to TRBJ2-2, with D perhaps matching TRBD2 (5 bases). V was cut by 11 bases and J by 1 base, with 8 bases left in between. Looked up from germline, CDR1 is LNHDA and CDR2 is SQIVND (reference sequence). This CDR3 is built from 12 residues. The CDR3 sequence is CAARGNTGELFF. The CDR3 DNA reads TGTGCCGCCCGGGGGAACACCGGGGAGCTGTTTTTT.

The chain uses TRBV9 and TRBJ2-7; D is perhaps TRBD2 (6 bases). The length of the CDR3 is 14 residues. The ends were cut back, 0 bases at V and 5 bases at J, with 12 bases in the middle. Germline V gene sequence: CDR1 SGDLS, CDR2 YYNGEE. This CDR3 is CASSVEGGRDEQYF. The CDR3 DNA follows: TGTGCCAGCAGCGTAGAGGGAGGCAGGGACGAGCAGTACTTC.

CDR3 sequence reads: CASSAATGGSGYTF. The DNA for the CDR3 is TGTGCCAGCAGCGCCGCAACAGGGGGGAGTGGCTACACCTTC. The rearrangement links TRBV9 to TRBJ1-2; 8 nucleotides align to TRBD1. The ends lost 3 bases at V and 7 bases at J; junction bases unmatched: 8. The CDR3 extends over 14 amino acids. Germline CDR1 is SGDLS and CDR2 is YYNGEE.

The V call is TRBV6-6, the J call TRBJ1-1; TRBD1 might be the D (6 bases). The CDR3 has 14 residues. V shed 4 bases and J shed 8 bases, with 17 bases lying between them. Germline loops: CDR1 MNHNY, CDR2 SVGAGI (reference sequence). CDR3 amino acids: CASSSGGTPQEAFF. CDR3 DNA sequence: TGTGCCAGCAGTTCGGGGGGGACACCCCAAGAAGCTTTCTTT.

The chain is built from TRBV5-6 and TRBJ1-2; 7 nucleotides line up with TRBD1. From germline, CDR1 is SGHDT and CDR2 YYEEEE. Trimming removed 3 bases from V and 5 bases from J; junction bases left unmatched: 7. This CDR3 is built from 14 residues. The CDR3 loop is CASSSQGPGYGYTF. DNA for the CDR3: TGTGCCAGCAGCTCACAGGGGCCAGGGTATGGCTACACCTTC.

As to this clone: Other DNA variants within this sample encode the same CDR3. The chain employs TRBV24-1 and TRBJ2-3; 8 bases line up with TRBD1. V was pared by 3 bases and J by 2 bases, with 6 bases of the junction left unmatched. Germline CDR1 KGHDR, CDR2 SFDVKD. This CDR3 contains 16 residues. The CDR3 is CATSDPGQGNTDTQYF. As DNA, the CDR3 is TGTGCCACCAGTGATCCCGGACAGGGTAACACAGATACGCAGTATTTT.

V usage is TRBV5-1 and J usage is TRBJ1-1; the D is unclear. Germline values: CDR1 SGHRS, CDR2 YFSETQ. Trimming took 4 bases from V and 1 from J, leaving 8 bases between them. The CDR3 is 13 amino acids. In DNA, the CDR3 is TGCGCCAGCAGCATTGAGCGGAACACTGAAGCTTTCTTT. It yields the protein CASSIERNTEAFF.

The CDR3 DNA is TGTGCCAGCAGCCTAATGGGCCGCGGACAGGGGGACACTGAAGCTTTCTTT. Its protein is CASSLMGRGQGDTEAFF. The chain uses TRBV7-6 and TRBJ1-1; 10 bases agree with TRBD1. The CDR3 spans 17 residues. CDR1 is SGHVS, CDR2 FNYEAQ, per germline. V gave up 5 bases and J gave up 3 bases; unmatched junction bases: 12.

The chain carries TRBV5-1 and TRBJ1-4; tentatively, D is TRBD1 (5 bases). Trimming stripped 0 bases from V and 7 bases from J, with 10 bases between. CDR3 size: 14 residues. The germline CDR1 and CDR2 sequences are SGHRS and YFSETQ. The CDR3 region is CASSLEGIGEKLFF. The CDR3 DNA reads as TGCGCCAGCAGCTTGGAGGGGATAGGTGAAAAACTGTTTTTT.

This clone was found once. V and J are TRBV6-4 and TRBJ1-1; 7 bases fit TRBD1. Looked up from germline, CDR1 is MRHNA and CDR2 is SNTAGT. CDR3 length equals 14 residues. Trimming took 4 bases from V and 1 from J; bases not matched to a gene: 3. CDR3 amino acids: CASSGQGKNTEAFF. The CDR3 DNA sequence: TGTGCCAGCAGTGGACAGGGCAAGAACACTGAAGCTTTCTTT.

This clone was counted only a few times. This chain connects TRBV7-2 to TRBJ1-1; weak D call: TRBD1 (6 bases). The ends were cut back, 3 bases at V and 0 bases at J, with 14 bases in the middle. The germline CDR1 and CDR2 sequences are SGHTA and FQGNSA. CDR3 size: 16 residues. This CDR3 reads CASSFGYRAVNTEAFF. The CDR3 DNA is TGTGCCAGCAGCTTTGGATACAGGGCGGTGAACACTGAAGCTTTCTTT.

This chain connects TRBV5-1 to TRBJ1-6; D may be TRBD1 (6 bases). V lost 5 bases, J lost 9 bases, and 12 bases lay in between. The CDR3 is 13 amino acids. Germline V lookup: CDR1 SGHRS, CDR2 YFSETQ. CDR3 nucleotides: TGCGCCAGCAGACTAGAACAGGGTTCACCCCTCCACTTT. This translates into CASRLEQGSPLHF.

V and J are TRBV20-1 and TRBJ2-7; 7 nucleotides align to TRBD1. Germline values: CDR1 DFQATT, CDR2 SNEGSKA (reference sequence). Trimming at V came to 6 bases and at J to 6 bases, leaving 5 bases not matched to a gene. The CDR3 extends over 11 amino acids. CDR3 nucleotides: TGCAGTGCCACACAGGGGCGCGAGCAGTACTTC. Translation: CSATQGREQYF.

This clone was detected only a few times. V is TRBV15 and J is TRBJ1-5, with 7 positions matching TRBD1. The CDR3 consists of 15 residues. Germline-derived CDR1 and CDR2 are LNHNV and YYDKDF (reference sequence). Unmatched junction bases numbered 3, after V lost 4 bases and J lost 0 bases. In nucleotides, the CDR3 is TGTGCCACCAGCAAAGGGACAGATAGCAATCAGCCCCAGCATTTT. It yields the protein CATSKGTDSNQPQHF.

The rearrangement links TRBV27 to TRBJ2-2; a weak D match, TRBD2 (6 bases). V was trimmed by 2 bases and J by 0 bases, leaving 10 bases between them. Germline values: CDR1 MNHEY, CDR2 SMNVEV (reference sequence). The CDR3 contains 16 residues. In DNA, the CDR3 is TGTGCCAGCAGTTTAGGCGGGGCCCCGAACACCGGGGAGCTGTTTTTT. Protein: CASSLGGAPNTGELFF.

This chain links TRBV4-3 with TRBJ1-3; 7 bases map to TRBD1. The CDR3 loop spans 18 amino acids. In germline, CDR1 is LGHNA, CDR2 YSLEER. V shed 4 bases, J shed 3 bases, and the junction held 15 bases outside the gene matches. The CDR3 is CASSLSDRPGRYGNTIYF. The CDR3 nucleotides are TGCGCCAGCAGCCTGTCGGACAGGCCCGGCCGTTATGGAAACACCATATATTTT.

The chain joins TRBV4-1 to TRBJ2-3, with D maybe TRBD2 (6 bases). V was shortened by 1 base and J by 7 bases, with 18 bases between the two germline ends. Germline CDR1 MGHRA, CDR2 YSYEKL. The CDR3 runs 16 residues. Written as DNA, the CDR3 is TGCGCCAGCAGCCAAGGGGGAGGTAACCCTACTTATACGCAGTATTTT. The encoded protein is CASSQGGGNPTYTQYF.

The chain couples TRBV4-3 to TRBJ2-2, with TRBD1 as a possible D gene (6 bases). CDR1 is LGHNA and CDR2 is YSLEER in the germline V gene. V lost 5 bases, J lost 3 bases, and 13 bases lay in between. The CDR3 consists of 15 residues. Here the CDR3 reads CASSTGTPYTGELFF. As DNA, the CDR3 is TGCGCCAGCAGCACCGGGACACCTTACACCGGGGAGCTGTTTTTT.

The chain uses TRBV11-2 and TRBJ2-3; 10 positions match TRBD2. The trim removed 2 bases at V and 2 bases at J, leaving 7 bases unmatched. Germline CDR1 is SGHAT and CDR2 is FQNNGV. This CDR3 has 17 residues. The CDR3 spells CASSLLASGGYTDTQYF. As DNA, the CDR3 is TGTGCCAGCAGCTTACTTGCTAGCGGGGGTTACACAGATACGCAGTATTTT.

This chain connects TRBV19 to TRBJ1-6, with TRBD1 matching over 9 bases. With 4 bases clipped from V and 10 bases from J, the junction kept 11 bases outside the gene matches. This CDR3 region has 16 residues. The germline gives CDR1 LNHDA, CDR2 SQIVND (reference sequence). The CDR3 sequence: CASSRETGGEGSPLHF. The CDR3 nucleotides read TGTGCCAGTAGTAGGGAAACAGGGGGCGAGGGATCACCCCTCCACTTT.

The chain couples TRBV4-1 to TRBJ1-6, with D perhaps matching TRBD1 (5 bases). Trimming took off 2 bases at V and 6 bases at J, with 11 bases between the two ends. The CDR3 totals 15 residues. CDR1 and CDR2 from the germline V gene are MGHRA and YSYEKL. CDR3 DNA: TGCGCCAGCAGCCAAACCCGGGACTCTAATTCACCCCTCCACTTT. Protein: CASSQTRDSNSPLHF.

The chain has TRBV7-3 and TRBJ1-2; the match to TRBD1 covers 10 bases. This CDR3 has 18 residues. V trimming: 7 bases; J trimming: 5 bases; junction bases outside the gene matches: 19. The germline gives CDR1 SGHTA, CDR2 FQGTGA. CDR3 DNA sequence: TGTGCCAGCACCAACGACCCCGGGACAGGGGTGGGCCTATATGGCTACACCTTC. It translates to CASTNDPGTGVGLYGYTF.